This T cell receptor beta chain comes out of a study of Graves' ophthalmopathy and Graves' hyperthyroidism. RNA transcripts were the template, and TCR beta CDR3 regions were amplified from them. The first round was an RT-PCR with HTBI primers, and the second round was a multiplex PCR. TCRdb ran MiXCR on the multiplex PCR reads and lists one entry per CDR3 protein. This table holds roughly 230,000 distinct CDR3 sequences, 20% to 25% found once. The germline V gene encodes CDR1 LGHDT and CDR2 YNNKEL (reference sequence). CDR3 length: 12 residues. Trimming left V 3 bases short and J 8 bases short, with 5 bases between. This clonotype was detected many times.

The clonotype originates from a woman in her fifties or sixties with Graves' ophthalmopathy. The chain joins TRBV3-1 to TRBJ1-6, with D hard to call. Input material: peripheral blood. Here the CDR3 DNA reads TGTGCCAGCAGCCAGGAGTATTCACCCCTCCACTTT. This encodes CASSQEYSPLHF.